This entry lists 27 T cell receptor beta chains sequenced from one sample in a study of a mutant IDH1 vaccine in newly diagnosed glioma. Antigens for these TCRs are unknown. Generated by immunoSEQ multiplex PCR, the TCRdb table keeps only in-frame clones and is missing some. The sample carries around 100,000 clones, roughly nine tenths recorded once. Time point here: week 47, end of study. A 20-mer mutant IDH1 peptide at 300 ug was injected subcutaneously with topical imiquimod. The sequenced sample was PBMCs, obtained from a glioma patient whose treatment included an IDH1 peptide vaccine. These TCRs come from a woman aged 45-60 years with glioma.

The V gene is TRBV5-1, the J gene TRBJ2-4; TRBD1 or TRBD2 may be the D gene (5 bases each). Trimming removed 4 bases from V and 8 bases from J, with 13 bases in between. Germline values: CDR1 SGHRS, CDR2 YFSETQ. This CDR3 is built from 13 residues. CDR3 coding DNA: TGCGCCAGCAGCCCCGGGACGGGCGACATTCAGTACTTC. It is translated as CASSPGTGDIQYF. Looking up the rest from reference TRBV5-1 and TRBJ2-4 gives the full variable domain: KAGVTQTPRYLIKTRGQQVTLSCSPISGHRSVSWYQQTPGQGLQFLFEYFSETQRNKGNFPGRFSGRQFSNSRSEMNVSTLELGDSALYLCASSPGTGDIQYFGAGTRLSVL.

The chain joins TRBV19 to TRBJ1-5; D not certain. The CDR3 is 12 amino acids. Trimming stripped 7 bases from V and 6 bases from J, with 10 bases between. Germline assignment: CDR1 LNHDA and CDR2 SQIVND (reference sequence). CDR3 coding DNA: TGTGCCAGTAAGACCGAGGGTCAGCCCCAGCATTTT. Amino acid sequence: CASKTEGQPQHF.

This clone has just one count. The chain couples TRBV7-3 to TRBJ2-7; 9 nucleotides match TRBD2. The CDR3 sequence is 15 residues long. Germline CDR1 reads SGHTA; CDR2 reads FQGTGA. V was clipped by 3 bases and J by 2 bases; unmatched bases: 5. CDR3 sequence reads: CASSFASGKTYEQYF. CDR3 DNA sequence: TGTGCCAGCAGCTTCGCTAGCGGGAAAACCTACGAGCAGTACTTC.

In this sample, this clone turned up once. The chain joins TRBV11-2 to TRBJ2-1; TRBD2 matches at 7 bases. The CDR3 runs 15 residues. CDR1 is SGHAT, CDR2 FQNNGV, per germline. V was clipped by 0 bases and J by 7 bases; unmatched bases: 6. The CDR3 loop reads CASSLEAGEWNEQFF. The CDR3 DNA reads as TGTGCCAGCAGCTTAGAGGCGGGAGAATGGAATGAGCAGTTCTTC.

The V and J genes are TRBV5-5 and TRBJ1-5; D unclear. The V end lost 0 bases, the J end lost 6 bases, and 16 bases lay between the germline ends. CDR1 is SGHKS, CDR2 YYEKEE, per germline (reference sequence). This CDR3 contains 16 residues. CDR3 loop: CASSLGTVLGVQPQHF. The DNA of the CDR3 is TGTGCCAGCAGCTTGGGAACAGTCCTCGGGGTTCAGCCCCAGCATTTT.

The CDR3 protein is CASGFGKQYF. CDR3 sequence (DNA): TGTGCCAGCGGTTTCGGGAAGCAGTACTTC. The rearrangement links TRBV6-6 to TRBJ2-7; perhaps TRBD2 as D (5 bases). The V end was cut by 8 bases, the J end by 8 bases, with 10 bases between. The CDR3 has 10 residues. Germline V gives CDR1 MNHNY, CDR2 SVGAGI (reference sequence).

Notes on this clone: The same CDR3 also results from other DNA sequences found in this sample. The chain employs TRBV5-6 and TRBJ2-1, with 7 bases fitting TRBD1. CDR1 is SGHDT, CDR2 YYEEEE, per germline. With 2 bases clipped from V and 12 bases from J, the junction kept 2 bases outside the gene matches. The CDR3 runs 11 residues. The CDR3 protein is CASSFGTVQFF. CDR3 nucleotide sequence: TGTGCCAGCAGCTTCGGGACAGTGCAGTTCTTC.

The rearrangement uses TRBV7-9 and TRBJ2-7; a possible D gene is TRBD2 (7 bases). The CDR3 is made up of 16 amino acids. Germline values: CDR1 SEHNR, CDR2 FQNEAQ (reference sequence). Trimming removed 3 bases from V and 3 bases from J, with 18 bases in between. The CDR3 coding sequence is TGTGCCAGCAGCTTCCCAGGAGGGGGAGGGAACTACGAGCAGTACTTC. Its translation: CASSFPGGGGNYEQYF.

CDR3 sequence (DNA): TGTGCCAGTACCCAGTTGGGAGGCACAGATACGCAGTATTTT. Residues: CASTQLGGTDTQYF. The chain links TRBV19 to TRBJ2-3; D may be TRBD2 (5 bases). The CDR3 totals 14 residues. Germline V lookup: CDR1 LNHDA, CDR2 SQIVND (reference sequence). V was shortened by 7 bases and J by 1 base, with 12 bases between the two germline ends.

The sample holds one count of this clone. The chain links TRBV28 to TRBJ1-4; perhaps TRBD1 as D (6 bases). Germline V gene sequence: CDR1 MDHEN, CDR2 SYDVKM. V was cut by 4 bases and J by 5 bases, with 14 bases left in between. The CDR3 totals 15 residues. The CDR3 region is CASSSTGRGNEKLFF. DNA for the CDR3: TGTGCCAGCAGTTCAACAGGGCGTGGGAATGAAAAACTGTTTTTT.

V usage is TRBV4-1 and J usage is TRBJ1-1; maybe TRBD1 (5 bases). Per the germline V gene, CDR1 is MGHRA and CDR2 is YSYEKL. The CDR3 consists of 12 residues. The V and J ends lost 3 bases and 8 bases respectively, with 10 bases between them. The CDR3 protein is CASSQGRIEAFF. In DNA, the CDR3 is TGCGCCAGCAGCCAGGGACGGATAGAAGCTTTCTTT.

This chain joins TRBV6-1 and TRBJ1-3; tentative D call: TRBD1 (6 bases). CDR1 and CDR2 from the germline V gene are MNHNS and SASEGT. V was shortened by 10 bases and J by 3 bases, with 13 bases between the two germline ends. The CDR3 totals 13 residues. CDR3 nucleotides: TGTGCCACCACCCGAGGGGGTGGAAACACCATATATTTT. Translated, it gives CATTRGGGNTIYF.

In nucleotides, the CDR3 is TGTGCCAGCAGTTACCCCCAGACTAGCGGAGCCTACGAGCAGTACTTC. Residues: CASSYPQTSGAYEQYF. The chain recombines TRBV6-6 with TRBJ2-7; 9 bases map to TRBD2. CDR1 and CDR2 (germline): MNHNY, SVGAGI (reference sequence). V lost 2 bases to trimming and J lost 2 bases; unmatched junction nucleotides: 7. The CDR3 loop spans 16 amino acids.

The chain joins TRBV2 to TRBJ2-7, with a weak D call TRBD2 (6 bases). CDR3 size: 17 residues. Trimming removed 5 bases at V and 0 bases at J, with 20 bases between. CDR1 and CDR2 (germline): SNHLY, FYNNEI. This chain's CDR3 is CASSYSGALRSSYEQYF. The CDR3 DNA reads TGTGCCAGCAGTTATTCGGGAGCCCTAAGGTCCTCCTACGAGCAGTACTTC.

This rearrangement joins TRBV9 to TRBJ2-3; 11 nucleotides agree with TRBD2. The CDR3 has 21 amino acids. J was trimmed by 2 bases and V by 1 base; bases with no gene match: 18. The germline gives CDR1 SGDLS, CDR2 YYNGEE. CDR3 sequence: CASSVSATLPSSGRSTDTQYF. DNA of the CDR3: TGTGCCAGCAGCGTATCGGCCACCCTACCTTCTAGCGGGAGGTCCACAGATACGCAGTATTTT.

The chain couples TRBV28 to TRBJ2-7; D call uncertain. This CDR3 region has 12 residues. Germline CDR1 reads MDHEN; CDR2 reads SYDVKM. The germline V and J ends were trimmed by 8 bases and 0 bases, with 8 bases remaining between them. In nucleotides, the CDR3 is TGTGCCAGCTCGGAACCCTCCTACGAGCAGTACTTC. Protein: CASSEPSYEQYF. Drawing the rest from reference TRBV28 and TRBJ2-7, the complete variable domain is DVKVTQSSRYLVKRTGEKVFLECVQDMDHENMFWYRQDPGLGLRLIYFSYDVKMKEKGDIPEGYSVSREKKERFSLILESASTNQTSMYLCASSEPSYEQYFGPGTRLTVT.

V usage is TRBV21-1 and J usage is TRBJ2-7. TRBV21-1 is deemed a pseudogene. The CDR3 sequence is 15 residues long. CDR3 coding DNA: TGTGCCAGCGGATGGATGGGACGGACTTGGGGAGAGCAGTACTTC. This codes for CASGWMGRTWGEQYF.

This clone was seen only a few times. The rearrangement joins TRBV29-1 to TRBJ1-3, with 8 bases fitting TRBD1. The V and J ends lost 6 bases and 3 bases, in that order; junction bases with no gene match: 7. Per germline, CDR1 SQVTM and CDR2 ANQGSEA. The CDR3 spans 14 residues. The CDR3 region has the DNA TGCAGCGTCTTTGACAGGGGTCGTGGAAACACCATATATTTT. Translating gives CSVFDRGRGNTIYF.

The rearrangement links TRBV5-4 to TRBJ1-2; a weak D match, TRBD1 (5 bases). The CDR3 covers 13 residues. CDR1 is SGHNT and CDR2 is YYREEE in the germline V gene (reference sequence). V was trimmed by 2 bases and J by 7 bases, leaving 12 bases between them. Here the CDR3 DNA reads TGTGCCAGCAGCTTCGCGGGGCGGGTTGGCTACACCTTC. As protein: CASSFAGRVGYTF.

This chain uses TRBV5-1 with TRBJ2-3; possibly TRBD1 or TRBD2 for D (5 bases each). The CDR3 is 16 amino acids. V lost 2 bases, J lost 0 bases, and 13 bases lay in between. Germline V lookup: CDR1 SGHRS, CDR2 YFSETQ. CDR3 region: CASSFRDPHSTDTQYF. The CDR3 region has the DNA TGCGCCAGCAGCTTCCGGGACCCCCATAGCACAGATACGCAGTATTTT.

The chain carries TRBV7-3 and TRBJ2-5, with D hard to call. The CDR3 contains 15 residues. V shed 1 base and J shed 5 bases, with 14 bases lying between them. CDR1 is SGHTA and CDR2 is FQGTGA in the germline V gene. The CDR3 coding sequence is TGTGCCAGCAGCTTAATGGGTACAGCTGGGGAGACCCAGTACTTC. Translation gives CASSLMGTAGETQYF.

The J gene is TRBJ2-3, the V gene TRBV25-1; TRBD2 might be the D (6 bases). CDR1 is MGHDK, CDR2 SYGVNS, per germline. Trimming took 4 bases from V and 1 from J, leaving 9 bases between them. The CDR3 has 14 amino acids. CDR3: CASSAPSGTDTQYF. Written as DNA, the CDR3 is TGTGCCAGCAGTGCACCTAGCGGCACAGATACGCAGTATTTT.

The gene calls are TRBV12-5 and TRBJ2-2; 9 positions match TRBD1. J lost 6 bases, V lost 1 base, and 6 bases had no gene match. This CDR3 spans 16 amino acids. The V gene's germline CDR1 is LGHNT and CDR2 FRNRAP. CDR3 nucleotide sequence: TGTGCTAGTGGTTTGGGAGACAGGGGGGAAGCCGGGGAGCTGTTTTTT. This codes for CASGLGDRGEAGELFF.

The chain is built from TRBV13 and TRBJ2-5; D gene unclear. V lost 3 bases and J 5 bases, leaving 10 bases between the germline ends. The germline V gene has CDR1 PRHDT and CDR2 FYEKMQ (reference sequence). CDR3 length: 13 residues. CDR3 coding DNA: TGTGCCAGCAGCTTGGGCGGACCGGAGACCCAGTACTTC. Protein: CASSLGGPETQYF.

The V and J genes are TRBV13 and TRBJ2-1; the match to TRBD2 covers 8 bases. V was clipped by 2 bases and J by 5 bases; unmatched bases: 8. Per germline, CDR1 PRHDT and CDR2 FYEKMQ (reference sequence). The CDR3 is 16 residues long. The CDR3, as DNA: TGTGCCAGCAGCTTACAGGTCGGACTAGCCAACAATGAGCAGTTCTTC. This sequence encodes CASSLQVGLANNEQFF.

This clone was counted once. V and J are TRBV5-1 and TRBJ2-3; 10 nucleotides align to TRBD2. The germline CDR1 and CDR2 sequences are SGHRS and YFSETQ. V lost 0 bases, J lost 6 bases, and 4 bases stayed unmatched. The CDR3 extends over 15 amino acids. The CDR3 region has the DNA TGCGCCAGCAGCTTGGGCCTAGCGGGAGCCGATACGCAGTATTTT. It specifies CASSLGLAGADTQYF.

Only one count was recorded for this clone. The gene calls are TRBV18 and TRBJ1-2; no firm D call. The CDR3 consists of 15 residues. Trimming removed 3 bases from V and 8 bases from J, with 19 bases in between. CDR1 KGHSH and CDR2 LQKENI come from the germline V gene. CDR3 coding DNA: TGTGCCAGCTCACCTAGCCAGGCGAAGGGATACGGCTACACCTTC. Translating it yields CASSPSQAKGYGYTF.